Each of the 24 T cell receptor beta chains below was sequenced from the same sample in a study of Graves' ophthalmopathy and Graves' hyperthyroidism. Beta-chain TCR CDR3 regions were amplified from RNA transcripts. HTBI primers were employed in first-round RT-PCR, then a second-round multiplex PCR followed. TCRdb reprocessed the multiplex PCR reads with MiXCR, giving one entry per CDR3 protein. This sample has 300,000 or so distinct CDR3 sequences; about a sixth occur once, and the top ten carry 9% to 15%. Sequenced input: peripheral blood. Every receptor here comes from an adult man with Graves' ophthalmopathy.

This clonotype was observed at least ten times. The V gene is TRBV20-1, the J gene TRBJ2-5; D is uncertain. The CDR3 extends over 13 amino acids. V was shortened by 1 base and J by 5 bases, with 11 bases between the two germline ends. CDR1 DFQATT and CDR2 SNEGSKA come from the germline V gene (reference sequence). Here the CDR3 reads CSARVIGWETQYF. As DNA, the CDR3 is TGCAGTGCTAGAGTTATCGGCTGGGAGACCCAGTACTTC.

V is TRBV6-1 and J is TRBJ2-3; 9 positions agree with TRBD2. Germline CDR1 is MNHNS and CDR2 is SASEGT. CDR3 length: 12 amino acids. Trimming took 6 bases from V and 6 from J; bases not matched to a gene: 1. CDR3 sequence: CASRGLADTQYF. The CDR3 DNA is TGTGCCAGCAGGGGACTAGCCGATACGCAGTATTTT.

Ten or more counts support this clonotype. The chain couples TRBV10-3 to TRBJ1-1; 8 positions match TRBD1. CDR3 size: 15 residues. Germline CDR1 is ENHRY and CDR2 is SYGVKD. J gave up 6 bases and V 0 bases, and 6 bases lay outside the gene matches. The CDR3 here is CAISESTGGAAEAFF. The DNA of the CDR3 is TGTGCCATCAGTGAGTCAACAGGGGGGGCGGCTGAAGCTTTCTTT.

This clonotype was seen at least ten times. V is TRBV2 and J is TRBJ2-5, with 11 bases aligning to TRBD2. V was pared by 7 bases and J by 5 bases, with 12 bases of the junction left unmatched. There are 16 residues in the CDR3. Germline lookup yields CDR1 SNHLY and CDR2 FYNNEI. The CDR3 nucleotides read TGTGCCAGCAAATGGGAATTGACTAGCGGGATGGAGACCCAGTACTTC. Translation gives CASKWELTSGMETQYF.

This clonotype was seen ten or more times. V gene TRBV30 combines with J gene TRBJ1-1; D may be TRBD1 (6 bases). The germline V gene has CDR1 GTSNPN and CDR2 SVGIG (reference sequence). Between the trimmed V and J ends, which lost 3 bases and 0 bases, there was a span of 8 bases. This CDR3 spans 13 amino acids. Here the CDR3 reads CAWRGGMNTEAFF. The CDR3 nucleotides read TGTGCCTGGAGAGGGGGTATGAACACTGAAGCTTTCTTT.

This clonotype came up many times. The genes are TRBV6-1 and TRBJ2-7; TRBD2 is a possible D gene (6 bases). This CDR3 has 13 amino acids. The germline V and J ends were trimmed by 2 bases and 5 bases, with 10 bases remaining between them. Germline CDR1 and CDR2: MNHNS and SASEGT. CDR3 coding DNA: TGTGCCAGCAGTGAAACTAGCACCCACGAGCAGTACTTC. It specifies CASSETSTHEQYF.

The sample holds many counts of this clonotype. The chain recombines TRBV20-1 with TRBJ2-3, with 7 bases aligning to TRBD2. Per the germline V gene, CDR1 is DFQATT and CDR2 is SNEGSKA (reference sequence). After removal of 4 bases from V and 0 bases from J, the junction contained 7 bases not matched to a gene. The length of the CDR3 is 15 residues. DNA of the CDR3: TGCAGTGCTAAGCGGGGAGGATGGAGCACAGATACGCAGTATTTT. This encodes CSAKRGGWSTDTQYF.

This clonotype was seen repeatedly, ten times or more. The chain carries TRBV5-1 and TRBJ2-2; weak D call: TRBD2 (6 bases). V lost 4 bases and J 9 bases, leaving 19 bases between the germline ends. The CDR3 covers 15 residues. The germline V gene has CDR1 SGHRS and CDR2 YFSETQ. CDR3 protein: CASSGSGLSDRELFF. The CDR3 DNA follows: TGCGCCAGCAGCGGGAGCGGGCTATCTGACCGGGAGCTGTTTTTT.

This clonotype was counted many times. The V and J genes are TRBV20-1 and TRBJ1-1; D gene uncertain. The CDR3 is made up of 14 amino acids. Trimming pared 4 bases from V and 2 bases from J, leaving 14 bases between. Per germline, CDR1 DFQATT and CDR2 SNEGSKA (reference sequence). CDR3 bases: TGCAGTGCTAAAAGAAGGCAGCTAAACACTGAAGCTTTCTTT. Its translation is CSAKRRQLNTEAFF.

The gene calls are TRBV27 and TRBJ2-6; D is ambiguous. Per germline, CDR1 MNHEY and CDR2 SMNVEV (reference sequence). The CDR3 is made up of 14 amino acids. V lost 1 base to trimming and J lost 0 bases, with 1 base between them. The CDR3 is CASSLFSGANVLTF. CDR3 DNA sequence: TGTGCCAGCAGTTTATTCTCTGGGGCCAACGTCCTGACTTTC. Complete variable domain (other parts from reference TRBV27 and TRBJ2-6): EAQVTQNPRYLITVTGKKLTVTCSQNMNHEYMSWYRQDPGLGLRQIYYSMNVEVTDKGDVPEGYKVSRKEKRNFPLILESPSPNQTSLYFCASSLFSGANVLTFGAGSRLTVL.

This clonotype came up many times. This sequence joins TRBV12-3 or TRBV12-4 and TRBJ1-5; TRBD1 aligns across 8 bases. The V and J ends lost 8 bases and 4 bases, in that order; junction bases with no gene match: 10. This CDR3 spans 15 amino acids. CDR3 sequence: CASQTQGARNQPQHF. In DNA, the CDR3 is TGTGCCAGCCAGACCCAGGGGGCGCGTAATCAGCCCCAGCATTTT.

This clonotype was counted at least ten times. The rearrangement joins TRBV3-1 to TRBJ2-5; D may match TRBD1 or TRBD2 (6 bases each). Trimming pared 0 bases from V and 5 bases from J, leaving 19 bases between. Looked up from germline, CDR1 is LGHDT and CDR2 is YNNKEL (reference sequence). CDR3 length equals 17 residues. The CDR3 loop reads CASSQDPGGAGGETQYF. CDR3 coding DNA: TGTGCCAGCAGCCAAGATCCCGGGGGCGCAGGAGGGGAGACCCAGTACTTC.

This clonotype showed up many times. The rearrangement uses TRBV28 and TRBJ2-7, with D tentatively TRBD1 (6 bases). CDR3 size: 13 residues. Trimming pared 10 bases from V and 6 bases from J, leaving 19 bases between. Looked up from germline, CDR1 is MDHEN and CDR2 is SYDVKM. CDR3 in amino acids: CATRRPGDIEQYF. The CDR3 region has the DNA TGTGCCACCCGTCGCCCAGGGGATATCGAGCAGTACTTC.

The DNA of the CDR3 is TGTGCCAGCAGTTCGCTGGGGGCCGCGTCACCCCTCCACTTT. Translation gives CASSSLGAASPLHF. V gene TRBV27 combines with J gene TRBJ1-6; D may be TRBD1 (6 bases). The ends were cut back, 4 bases at V and 10 bases at J, with 14 bases in the middle. The CDR3 loop spans 14 amino acids. Germline lookup yields CDR1 MNHEY and CDR2 SMNVEV (reference sequence).

This clonotype was seen ten or more times. The gene calls are TRBV7-8 and TRBJ1-2; TRBD1 is a possible D gene (6 bases). V was cut by 1 base and J by 4 bases, with 16 bases left in between. The CDR3 has 16 amino acids. CDR1 is SGHVS, CDR2 FQNEAQ, per germline. The CDR3 loop is CASSLGVETGVYGYTF. Here the CDR3 DNA reads TGTGCCAGCAGCTTAGGTGTGGAGACAGGAGTCTATGGCTACACCTTC. Filled out from reference TRBV7-8 and TRBJ1-2, the complete variable domain reads GAGVSQSPRYKVAKRGQDVALRCDPISGHVSLFWYQQALGQGPEFLTYFQNEAQLDKSGLPSDRFFAERPEGSVSTLKIQRTQQEDSAVYLCASSLGVETGVYGYTFGSGTRLTVV.

This clonotype was picked up a small number of times. This sequence may be a read error, since a much larger clone differs from it by one base. The chain has TRBV13 and TRBJ2-7; TRBD1 or TRBD2 may be the D gene (5 bases each). The CDR3 is 14 residues long. V shed 5 bases and J shed 2 bases, with 13 bases lying between them. The V gene's germline CDR1 is PRHDT and CDR2 FYEKMQ (reference sequence). CDR3 sequence reads: CASSIRDVPYEQYF. The CDR3 DNA sequence: TGTGCCAGCAGCATCCGGGACGTCCCCTACGAGCAGTACTTC. The whole variable domain, remainder taken from reference TRBV13 and TRBJ2-7, is AAGVIQSPRHLIKEKRETATLKCYPIPRHDTVYWYQQGPGQDPQFLISFYEKMQSDKGSIPDRFSAQQFSDYHSELNMSSLELGDSALYFCASSIRDVPYEQYFGPGTRLTVT.

In this sample, this clonotype turned up many times. The rearrangement uses TRBV7-3 and TRBJ1-3, with TRBD1 identical over 7 bases. The CDR3 runs 13 residues. Germline V lookup: CDR1 SGHTA, CDR2 FQGTGA. J lost 8 bases, V lost 4 bases, and 5 bases had no gene match. The CDR3 region has the DNA TGTGCCAGCAGCTCGACAGGGTCGGACACCATATATTTT. Translating gives CASSSTGSDTIYF.

This clonotype was found many times. The chain links TRBV6-1 to TRBJ2-5, with TRBD1 identical over 10 bases. V was pared by 4 bases and J by 5 bases, with 10 bases of the junction left unmatched. Germline V gives CDR1 MNHNS, CDR2 SASEGT. This CDR3 spans 16 amino acids. In nucleotides, the CDR3 is TGTGCCAGCAGTGTCGATGGGACAGGGGCCGGGGAGACCCAGTACTTC. This sequence encodes CASSVDGTGAGETQYF.

This clonotype was observed many times. The chain joins TRBV12-3 or TRBV12-4 to TRBJ2-7; maybe TRBD1 (5 bases). The V and J ends lost 5 bases and 5 bases respectively, with 16 bases between them. The CDR3 covers 14 residues. The CDR3 protein is CASSPRQRSHEQYF. The CDR3 DNA reads TGTGCCAGCAGTCCTCGACAGCGCTCTCACGAGCAGTACTTC.

This clonotype was picked up many times. CDR3 residues: CAWRGIGPYEQYF. The CDR3 DNA reads as TGTGCCTGGAGAGGCATCGGACCGTACGAGCAGTACTTC. The gene calls are TRBV30 and TRBJ2-7; no clear D gene. V lost 3 bases, J lost 4 bases, and 13 bases lay in between. The CDR3 runs to 13 residues. The germline CDR1 and CDR2 sequences are GTSNPN and SVGIG (reference sequence).

This clonotype appeared many times. J is TRBJ2-7 and V is TRBV11-1, with 14 bases lining up with TRBD2. Germline trimming cut 3 bases from V and 0 bases from J; bases unmatched to any gene: 7. The CDR3 runs 18 residues. Germline V CDR1 and CDR2: SGHAT, FQDESV (reference sequence). The CDR3 coding sequence is TGTGCCAGCAGCTTCGGACTAGCGGGAGGACAAAGCTCCTACGAGCAGTACTTC. This translates into CASSFGLAGGQSSYEQYF.

This clonotype appeared a few times. The genes are TRBV28 and TRBJ1-2; the D is unclear. V shed 5 bases and J shed 4 bases, with 8 bases lying between them. Germline CDR1 and CDR2: MDHEN and SYDVKM. The CDR3 is 12 residues long. Here the CDR3 DNA reads TGTGCCAGCAGTACCTATACCTATGGCTACACCTTC. It translates to CASSTYTYGYTF.

Many counts were recorded for this clonotype. The gene calls are TRBV14 and TRBJ2-2; perhaps TRBD2 as D (5 bases). This CDR3 is 14 amino acids long. Deletions cut 1 base from V and 4 bases from J, with 7 bases between. CDR1 SGHDN and CDR2 FVKESK come from the germline V gene. Here the CDR3 reads CASSQVRGTGELFF. As DNA, the CDR3 is TGTGCCAGCAGCCAAGTTCGGGGCACCGGGGAGCTGTTTTTT. The complete variable domain, with remaining parts taken from reference TRBV14 and TRBJ2-2, reads EAGVTQFPSHSVIEKGQTVTLRCDPISGHDNLYWYRRVMGKEIKFLLHFVKESKQDESGMPNNRFLAERTGGTYSTLKVQPAELEDSGVYFCASSQVRGTGELFFGEGSRLTVL.

This clonotype has ten or more counts. The rearrangement uses TRBV10-2 and TRBJ2-5; TRBD1 aligns across 12 bases. With 0 bases clipped from V and 3 bases from J, the junction kept 5 bases outside the gene matches. The CDR3 has 17 amino acids. The germline CDR1 and CDR2 sequences are WSHSY and SAAADI. CDR3 sequence (DNA): TGCGCCAGCAGTGAGTCGGGGGACAGGGGGCGTAAAGAGACCCAGTACTTC. Encoded protein: CASSESGDRGRKETQYF.